This T cell receptor beta chain stems from a study of blood T cell repertoires in COVID-19. About the research overall: Spain, Italy and the United States supplied samples that represented acute and convalescent COVID-19. In each case, the material was cDNA or gDNA derived from T cells, B-cell-depleted T cells, or PBMCs.

As originally analysed: Estimates of nucleated cell counts were drawn from the amplification of reference gene primers. Produced via immunoSEQ multiplex PCR; TCRdb's table is partial and in-frame only. That table supplies the V and J calls and clone size; D and trimming were determined from the DNA. The table lists about 160,000 clones, roughly 89% of them singletons. CDR3 length: 13 residues. V gave up 4 bases and J gave up 7 bases, with 11 bases separating them. CDR1 is SNHLY, CDR2 FYNNEI, per germline. This receptor was obtained from a woman aged 55 to 70 who had recovered from COVID-19. The chain is built from TRBV2 and TRBJ1-5; D remains ambiguous. Sequencing was done on a sample of peripheral blood. The CDR3 loop reads CASSGRIGQPQHF. In DNA, the CDR3 is TGTGCCAGCAGTGGGCGGATCGGCCAGCCCCAGCATTTT.